The 32 T cell receptor beta chains in this list originate from one sample, sequenced in a study of siplizumab effects on memory and regulatory T cells. The assay was immunoSEQ multiplex PCR, and TCRdb's table has in-frame clones only and misses some. The sample carries some 100,000 clones, roughly 94% recorded once. Material: Tregs sorted from blood. The receptors derive from a human donor in good health.

This chain uses TRBV2 with TRBJ1-5, with TRBD1 as a possible D gene (6 bases). The CDR3 loop spans 14 amino acids. The germline CDR1 and CDR2 sequences are SNHLY and FYNNEI. Trimming removed 5 bases from V and 4 bases from J, with 12 bases in between. In DNA, the CDR3 is TGTGCCAGCAGTCCACAGGGTATTAATCAGCCCCAGCATTTT. Its translation: CASSPQGINQPQHF.

The chain has TRBV7-9 and TRBJ2-1; maybe TRBD2 (6 bases). The germline V gene has CDR1 SEHNR and CDR2 FQNEAQ (reference sequence). The CDR3 length is 17 residues. The V end lost 5 bases, the J end lost 0 bases, and 17 bases lay between the germline ends. The CDR3 reads CASSNRGGGVSYNEQFF. As DNA, the CDR3 is TGTGCCAGCAGCAACCGTGGAGGAGGGGTCTCCTACAATGAGCAGTTCTTC.

The rearrangement links TRBV5-1 to TRBJ2-4; D is perhaps TRBD2 (5 bases). V lost 4 bases, J lost 1 base, and 15 bases lay in between. The CDR3 extends over 16 amino acids. From germline, CDR1 is SGHRS and CDR2 YFSETQ. The CDR3 DNA follows: TGCGCCAGCAGCCTCGGGGAGAGTGGGGCCAAAAACATTCAGTACTTC. Translating it yields CASSLGESGAKNIQYF.

The chain uses TRBV6-1 and TRBJ2-4; D gene ambiguous. In germline, CDR1 is MNHNS, CDR2 SASEGT. There are 14 residues in the CDR3. The V and J ends lost 5 bases and 4 bases respectively, with 12 bases between them. In DNA form, the CDR3 reads TGTGCCAGCAGTAAGGGAATACTAAAAAACATTCAGTACTTC. Translating gives CASSKGILKNIQYF.

The chain is built from TRBV10-1 and TRBJ2-2; D remains ambiguous. This CDR3 is built from 13 residues. The V and J ends lost 5 bases and 4 bases respectively, with 8 bases between them. Germline values: CDR1 WNHNN, CDR2 SYGVQD (reference sequence). The CDR3 DNA reads as TGCGCCAGCAGTCAGACACCCACCGGGGAGCTGTTTTTT. Translated: CASSQTPTGELFF.

The genes are TRBV25-1 and TRBJ2-1; TRBD2 aligns across 12 bases. The CDR3 loop spans 13 amino acids. The germline CDR1 and CDR2 sequences are MGHDK and SYGVNS. J was trimmed by 5 bases and V by 10 bases; bases with no gene match: 3. CDR3 nucleotide sequence: TGTGCCACAGGACTAGCGGGGAACAATGAGCAGTTCTTC. This encodes CATGLAGNNEQFF.

CDR3 loop: CASSVDRGHYEQYF. CDR3 nucleotide sequence: TGTGCCAGCAGTGTCGACAGGGGGCACTACGAGCAGTACTTC. The rearrangement links TRBV6-1 to TRBJ2-7; 10 bases match TRBD1. Losses at the gene ends were 4 bases for V and 3 bases for J; bases not matched to a gene: 3. CDR3 size: 14 residues. Per germline, CDR1 MNHNS and CDR2 SASEGT.

The V call is TRBV25-1, the J call TRBJ2-2; possibly TRBD2 for D (7 bases). Germline V gene data show CDR1 as MGHDK and CDR2 as SYGVNS. V was trimmed by 3 bases and J by 4 bases, leaving 12 bases between them. The CDR3 has 15 residues. For the CDR3, the DNA is TGTGCCAGCAGTGAGCCCGCGGGGGCCACCGGGGAGCTGTTTTTT. Amino acid sequence: CASSEPAGATGELFF.

The chain is built from TRBV9 and TRBJ1-1; D not resolved. V lost 2 bases and J lost 3, with 11 bases in between. The CDR3 has 14 amino acids. Germline values: CDR1 SGDLS, CDR2 YYNGEE. The CDR3 here is CASSVRGWDTEAFF. The CDR3 DNA sequence: TGTGCCAGCAGCGTTCGGGGATGGGACACTGAAGCTTTCTTT.

This chain connects TRBV5-4 to TRBJ2-7; 9 bases line up with TRBD1. This CDR3 spans 15 amino acids. V lost 4 bases and J lost 1; bases outside the gene matches: 6. Germline V gene lookup returns CDR1 SGHNT and CDR2 YYREEE (reference sequence). CDR3 loop: CASSTGGASSYEQYF. CDR3 coding DNA: TGTGCCAGCAGCACAGGGGGCGCGTCTTCCTACGAGCAGTACTTC.

The J gene is TRBJ1-2, the V gene TRBV7-9, with D hard to call. This CDR3 contains 13 residues. V shed 2 bases and J shed 7 bases, with 11 bases lying between them. Looked up from germline, CDR1 is SEHNR and CDR2 is FQNEAQ (reference sequence). As DNA, the CDR3 is TGTGCCAGCAGCTTAAGTAGGAGCCGTGGCTACACCTTC. Its protein product is CASSLSRSRGYTF.

The V and J genes are TRBV7-8 and TRBJ1-3, with D maybe TRBD1 (5 bases). This CDR3 region has 17 residues. The V and J ends lost 0 bases and 4 bases respectively, with 16 bases between them. CDR1 SGHVS and CDR2 FQNEAQ come from the germline V gene. The CDR3 nucleotides are TGTGCCAGCAGCTTAGCTGGGGCTCAGACAGCCGGAAACACCATATATTTT. Protein sequence: CASSLAGAQTAGNTIYF.

This CDR3 reads CASSLNPSGRAREQYF. The CDR3 DNA follows: TGCGCCAGCAGCTTGAATCCTAGCGGGAGGGCTCGAGAGCAGTACTTC. This chain joins TRBV5-1 and TRBJ2-7, with 12 bases aligning to TRBD2. J was trimmed by 7 bases and V by 1 base; bases with no gene match: 9. Germline V gene data show CDR1 as SGHRS and CDR2 as YFSETQ. The CDR3 contains 16 residues.

This chain connects TRBV2 to TRBJ2-5; the D is unclear. CDR1 and CDR2 from the germline V gene are SNHLY and FYNNEI. CDR3 size: 13 residues. Trimming pared 0 bases from V and 7 bases from J, leaving 9 bases between. CDR3 in DNA: TGTGCCAGCAGTGAAGCGCTTGGTGGGACCCAGTACTTC. Amino acid sequence: CASSEALGGTQYF. The whole variable domain, remainder taken from reference TRBV2 and TRBJ2-5, is EPEVTQTPSHQVTQMGQEVILRCVPISNHLYFYWYRQILGQKVEFLVSFYNNEISEKSEIFDDQFSVERPDGSNFTLKIRSTKLEDSAMYFCASSEALGGTQYFGPGTRLLVL.

Of note for this clone: Germline is not matched at one junction end, which may reflect a read error. This chain uses TRBV5-1 with TRBJ2-1, with 13 bases identical to TRBD2. The CDR3 totals 16 residues. The germline gives CDR1 SGHRS, CDR2 YFSETQ. The CDR3 is CASSLTGTSGILEQLF. DNA for the CDR3: TGCGCCAGCAGCTTGACCGGGACTAGCGGGATTCTTGAGCAGCTCTTC.

V is TRBV5-1 and J is TRBJ2-1; maybe TRBD1 (6 bases). This CDR3 spans 16 amino acids. With 1 base removed from V and 6 bases from J, the gap between germline ends came to 17 bases. Germline V gene data show CDR1 as SGHRS and CDR2 as YFSETQ. The CDR3 DNA is TGCGCCAGCAGCTTGTTTCCAGGGGCGCCGGGCAATGAGCAGTTCTTC. It yields the protein CASSLFPGAPGNEQFF.

The J gene is TRBJ2-7, the V gene TRBV10-3; D remains ambiguous. Germline V gene lookup returns CDR1 ENHRY and CDR2 SYGVKD. Trimming pared 7 bases from V and 0 bases from J, leaving 10 bases between. The CDR3 runs 13 residues. The CDR3 DNA reads as TGTGCCATCAAGGGTTCCAGCTCCTACGAGCAGTACTTC. Translating it yields CAIKGSSSYEQYF.

This clone was counted a single time. In DNA form, the CDR3 reads TGTGCCAGCAGCCGTCTGATGCGGGGGGCAGGCACCGGGGAGCTGTTTTTT. This gives the protein CASSRLMRGAGTGELFF. V usage is TRBV7-3 and J usage is TRBJ2-2; 8 nucleotides line up with TRBD2. CDR1 and CDR2 from the germline V gene are SGHTA and FQGTGA. Trimming took 5 bases from V and 4 from J; bases not matched to a gene: 12. The CDR3 is 17 amino acids.

The chain recombines TRBV6-5 with TRBJ2-1; 8 bases line up with TRBD1. Germline CDR1 reads MNHEY; CDR2 reads SVGAGI. The CDR3 contains 16 residues. The V gene end was trimmed by 4 bases and the J gene end by 5 bases; junction bases not matched to a gene: 10. DNA for the CDR3: TGTGCCAGCAGTTTCTTGGGACAGGTGGCCGACAATGAGCAGTTCTTC. Protein: CASSFLGQVADNEQFF.

This chain links TRBV6-6 with TRBJ2-7; D remains ambiguous. CDR1 is MNHNY, CDR2 SVGAGI, per germline (reference sequence). This CDR3 has 11 residues. V dropped 5 bases and J dropped 3 bases, with 5 bases sitting between them. The CDR3 sequence is CASSTHYEQYF. The DNA for the CDR3 is TGTGCCAGCAGTACCCACTACGAGCAGTACTTC.

The V and J genes are TRBV29-1 and TRBJ2-7; D may be TRBD2 (5 bases). Trimming removed 5 bases from V and 2 bases from J, with 13 bases in between. The germline V gene encodes CDR1 SQVTM and CDR2 ANQGSEA. There are 13 residues in the CDR3. CDR3 residues: CSVRISVAYEQYF. The CDR3 coding sequence is TGCAGCGTTCGGATTAGCGTTGCCTACGAGCAGTACTTC.

This chain links TRBV4-2 with TRBJ1-6, with TRBD1 matching 7 bases. V was pared by 4 bases and J by 3 bases, with 6 bases of the junction left unmatched. The CDR3 loop spans 16 amino acids. Germline V gene lookup returns CDR1 LGHNA and CDR2 YNFKEQ. CDR3 residues: CASSLRGDSYNSPLHF. The DNA of the CDR3 is TGTGCCAGCAGCCTCCGCGGGGACAGCTATAATTCACCCCTCCACTTT.

This clone was detected once. The chain is built from TRBV9 and TRBJ2-3; no definite D call. CDR1 and CDR2 from the germline V gene are SGDLS and YYNGEE. The length of the CDR3 is 15 residues. V was clipped by 0 bases and J by 1 base, with 9 bases between them. This CDR3 is CASSVATTRTDTQYF. CDR3 sequence (DNA): TGTGCCAGCAGCGTAGCTACGACGCGCACAGATACGCAGTATTTT.

This rearrangement joins TRBV7-2 to TRBJ1-5; no clear D gene. Trimming removed 5 bases from V and 3 bases from J, with 11 bases in between. The CDR3 covers 14 residues. CDR1 and CDR2 (germline): SGHTA, FQGNSA. This CDR3 is CASSAGSINQPQHF. In nucleotides, the CDR3 is TGTGCCAGCAGCGCGGGGAGCATCAATCAGCCCCAGCATTTT. Full variable domain (missing parts from reference TRBV7-2 and TRBJ1-5): GAGVSQSPSNKVTEKGKDVELRCDPISGHTALYWYRQSLGQGLEFLIYFQGNSAPDKSGLPSDRFSAERTGGSVSTLTIQRTQQEDSAVYLCASSAGSINQPQHFGDGTRLSIL.

The J gene is TRBJ1-2, the V gene TRBV2; D might be TRBD1 (5 bases). Trimming pared 8 bases from V and 4 bases from J, leaving 17 bases between. Germline assignment: CDR1 SNHLY and CDR2 FYNNEI. This CDR3 has 14 residues. The CDR3 is CASDDGGAAYGYTF. The CDR3 bases are TGTGCCAGCGATGATGGTGGGGCAGCCTATGGCTACACCTTC.

This clone was detected once. The V call is TRBV6-6, the J call TRBJ1-5, with unresolved D. Germline CDR1 and CDR2: MNHNY and SVGAGI (reference sequence). The V end was cut by 1 base, the J end by 6 bases, with 7 bases between. The CDR3 is made up of 13 amino acids. The CDR3: CASSYLKGQPQHF. As DNA, the CDR3 is TGTGCCAGCAGTTACTTAAAAGGTCAGCCCCAGCATTTT.

CDR3 loop: CASRPPSGSGGTGELFF. CDR3 nucleotide sequence: TGCGCCAGCAGACCGCCTAGCGGGAGTGGCGGCACCGGGGAGCTGTTTTTT. The chain employs TRBV4-1 and TRBJ2-2; 10 bases match TRBD2. V lost 6 bases to trimming and J lost 4 bases; unmatched junction nucleotides: 11. Per the germline V gene, CDR1 is MGHRA and CDR2 is YSYEKL. CDR3 length equals 17 residues.

The CDR3 DNA is TGCGCCAGCAGCTGGGGGTTCCGCCTACCCGCAAATACTTACAATGAGCAGTTCTTC. Residues: CASSWGFRLPANTYNEQFF. The chain has TRBV5-1 and TRBJ2-1, with D perhaps given as TRBD1 or TRBD2 (5 bases each). Looked up from germline, CDR1 is SGHRS and CDR2 is YFSETQ. Trimming stripped 3 bases from V and 4 bases from J, with 26 bases between. The length of the CDR3 is 19 residues.

The chain recombines TRBV6-1 with TRBJ2-2; TRBD2 is a possible D gene (5 bases). CDR3 length: 14 residues. The germline V and J ends were trimmed by 6 bases and 5 bases, with 13 bases remaining between them. Germline CDR1 MNHNS, CDR2 SASEGT. CDR3 DNA sequence: TGTGCCAGCAGCGGACGACGGGATACCGGGGAGCTGTTTTTT. It yields the protein CASSGRRDTGELFF.

The chain is built from TRBV7-7 and TRBJ2-3, with 8 bases that match TRBD2. Germline CDR1 reads SSHAT; CDR2 reads FNYEAQ (reference sequence). The junction had 10 bases not matched to a gene; V was cut back by 5 bases and J by 3 bases. The CDR3 is made up of 16 amino acids. This chain's CDR3 is CASSPRAGLGTDTQYF. The CDR3 DNA is TGTGCCAGCAGCCCCAGGGCGGGACTAGGGACAGATACGCAGTATTTT.

The V gene is TRBV2, the J gene TRBJ2-7; 11 bases line up with TRBD2. Trimming removed 8 bases from V and 4 bases from J; junction bases left unmatched: 19. This CDR3 contains 18 residues. CDR1 is SNHLY, CDR2 FYNNEI, per germline. The CDR3 nucleotides read TGTGCCAGCGGCCGACTTAACCCAGGGACTAGCGGATCGTACGAGCAGTACTTC. Protein: CASGRLNPGTSGSYEQYF.

This clone has only one observation. V usage is TRBV15 and J usage is TRBJ2-7, with D maybe TRBD2 (6 bases). The ends were cut back, 1 base at V and 7 bases at J, with 20 bases in the middle. Germline V lookup: CDR1 LNHNV, CDR2 YYDKDF (reference sequence). The CDR3 is 16 residues long. The CDR3 DNA reads TGTGCCACCAGCAGAGGCATAACGGGAGTCCTCGGGGAGCAGTACTTC. Translation: CATSRGITGVLGEQYF.